This T cell receptor beta chain appears in the sequencing data of a study of metastatic and nonmetastatic thyroid tumors. Overall study context: Repertoires from blood and tumor or nodule tissue of malignant and benign thyroid patients were compared.

The entire patient cohort was treatment-naive prior to thyroid surgery. After removal of 5 bases from V and 6 bases from J, the junction contained 6 bases not matched to a gene. This CDR3 comprises 14 residues. Germline V lookup: CDR1 SGHAT, CDR2 FQNNGV. General study points: Compared with benign nodules, malignant thyroid tumors were reported to have significantly higher TCR beta diversity in both blood and tumor.

In its sample, this clone was seen a few times. Its antigen is undetermined. TCRdb re-called the PCR reads via MiXCR. The table has just over 20,000 clones, roughly a third seen once; the top ten hold over 25%. The clonotype originates from a female donor with papillary thyroid cancer or a benign thyroid nodule (not recorded which). Some clones in this sample may be carry-over from other donors' samples. The chain uses TRBV11-2 and TRBJ2-1; 8 bases fit TRBD2. What was sequenced was tumor tissue. The CDR3 region has the DNA TGTGCCAGCAGCGGGACTAGAGTTACCAATGAGCAGTTCTTC. It translates to CASSGTRVTNEQFF.